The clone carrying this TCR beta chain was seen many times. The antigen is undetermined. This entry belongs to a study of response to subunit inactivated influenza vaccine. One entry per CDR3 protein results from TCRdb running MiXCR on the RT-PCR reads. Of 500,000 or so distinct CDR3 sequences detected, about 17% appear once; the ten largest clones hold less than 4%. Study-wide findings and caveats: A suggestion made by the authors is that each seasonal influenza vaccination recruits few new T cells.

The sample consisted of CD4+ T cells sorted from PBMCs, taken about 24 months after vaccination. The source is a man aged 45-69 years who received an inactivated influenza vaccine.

CDR3 nucleotides: TGCGCCAGCAGCCAATCCGACAGGGGCGAGCAGTACTTC. This codes for CASSQSDRGEQYF. The chain carries TRBV5-1 and TRBJ2-7; 8 bases line up with TRBD1. The CDR3 is made up of 13 amino acids. Germline CDR1 and CDR2: SGHRS and YFSETQ. Losses at the gene ends were 4 bases for V and 6 bases for J; bases not matched to a gene: 6. Full variable domain (missing parts from reference TRBV5-1 and TRBJ2-7): KAGVTQTPRYLIKTRGQQVTLSCSPISGHRSVSWYQQTPGQGLQFLFEYFSETQRNKGNFPGRFSGRQFSNSRSEMNVSTLELGDSALYLCASSQSDRGEQYFGPGTRLTVT.